What follows are 30 T cell receptor beta chains derived from one specimen sequenced in a study of blood T cell repertoires in COVID-19. Assay used: immunoSEQ multiplex PCR; TCRdb lists only in-frame clones, some missing. The sample holds under 150,000 clones, around 88% seen once. Input material: peripheral blood. These receptors originate from a human donor in a cohort sampled during active COVID-19.

The V gene is TRBV7-8, the J gene TRBJ2-5, with TRBD2 identical over 11 bases. CDR1 and CDR2 from the germline V gene are SGHVS and FQNEAQ. J lost 7 bases, V lost 2 bases, and 18 bases had no gene match. This CDR3 spans 19 amino acids. The CDR3 DNA is TGTGCCAGCAGCTTAACCCTAGCGGGGGGCAACGACCTTATTTGGACCCAGTACTTC. Translating it yields CASSLTLAGGNDLIWTQYF.

Only one count was recorded for this clone. The chain couples TRBV25-1 to TRBJ2-3, with D perhaps TRBD2 (7 bases). CDR1 is MGHDK and CDR2 is SYGVNS in the germline V gene. The CDR3 spans 14 residues. The V end was cut by 7 bases, the J end by 4 bases, with 15 bases between. CDR3 region: CASNRGAGADTQYF. CDR3 DNA sequence: TGTGCCAGCAATCGGGGGGCCGGGGCAGATACGCAGTATTTT.

This clone has only one observation. The genes are TRBV7-9 and TRBJ1-3, with 10 bases matching TRBD1. The CDR3 extends over 16 amino acids. In germline, CDR1 is SEHNR, CDR2 FQNEAQ (reference sequence). The junction had 2 bases not matched to a gene; V was cut back by 3 bases and J by 0 bases. CDR3 sequence (DNA): TGTGCCAGCAGCTTGGGACAGGGGAGCTCTGGAAACACCATATATTTT. Translated: CASSLGQGSSGNTIYF.

This chain joins TRBV6-2 or TRBV6-3 and TRBJ2-2; TRBD1 aligns across 7 bases. Trimming removed 4 bases from V and 1 base from J; junction bases left unmatched: 3. This CDR3 contains 15 residues. Germline CDR1 reads MNHEY; CDR2 reads SVGEGT. Here the CDR3 reads CASSWRQGNTGELFF. CDR3 sequence (DNA): TGTGCCAGCAGTTGGAGACAGGGGAACACCGGGGAGCTGTTTTTT.

This rearrangement joins TRBV7-8 to TRBJ2-3; D remains unclear. Trimming left V 3 bases short and J 2 bases short, with 9 bases between. Germline V gene lookup returns CDR1 SGHVS and CDR2 FQNEAQ. The CDR3 has 14 residues. The CDR3 coding sequence is TGTGCCAGCAGCTTTCTGGGCCCCACAGATACGCAGTATTTT. It codes for CASSFLGPTDTQYF.

V gene TRBV9 combines with J gene TRBJ1-1; 7 bases match TRBD1. The germline V gene encodes CDR1 SGDLS and CDR2 YYNGEE. CDR3 length equals 14 residues. The ends lost 4 bases at V and 7 bases at J; junction bases unmatched: 10. The CDR3 here is CASSFRDRDLEAFF. The CDR3 DNA reads TGTGCCAGCAGCTTCCGGGACAGAGACCTTGAAGCTTTCTTT.

CDR3 in DNA: TGTGCCAGCGGAATACCCGCGGGGGGGGGCTACACCTTC. It specifies CASGIPAGGGYTF. The rearrangement uses TRBV7-2 and TRBJ1-2; weak D call: TRBD1 (5 bases). This CDR3 contains 13 residues. CDR1 is SGHTA and CDR2 is FQGNSA in the germline V gene. Trimming removed 8 bases at V and 8 bases at J, with 18 bases between. Drawing the rest from reference TRBV7-2 and TRBJ1-2, the complete variable domain is GAGVSQSPSNKVTEKGKDVELRCDPISGHTALYWYRQSLGQGLEFLIYFQGNSAPDKSGLPSDRFSAERTGGSVSTLTIQRTQQEDSAVYLCASGIPAGGGYTFGSGTRLTVV.

The chain is built from TRBV4-1 and TRBJ1-3; D gene unclear. The germline CDR1 and CDR2 sequences are MGHRA and YSYEKL. This CDR3 contains 16 residues. The V end lost 2 bases, the J end lost 0 bases, and 11 bases lay between the germline ends. Here the CDR3 reads CASSQPGVISGNTIYF. The CDR3 DNA reads as TGCGCCAGCAGCCAACCCGGGGTAATCTCTGGAAACACCATATATTTT.

The chain employs TRBV24-1 and TRBJ1-4; no clear D gene. The CDR3 is made up of 17 amino acids. Germline V lookup: CDR1 KGHDR, CDR2 SFDVKD. Trimming shortened V by 1 base and J by 0 bases, and 11 bases separated the two germline ends. The CDR3 protein is CATSDFWERATNEKLFF. The CDR3 nucleotides are TGTGCCACCAGTGATTTTTGGGAGCGTGCAACTAATGAAAAACTGTTTTTT.

The chain carries TRBV28 and TRBJ1-5; 7 bases agree with TRBD1. The V gene's germline CDR1 is MDHEN and CDR2 SYDVKM. The length of the CDR3 is 16 residues. V trimming: 7 bases; J trimming: 3 bases; junction bases outside the gene matches: 12. The DNA for the CDR3 is TGTGCCAGCAAGGGCCCCCGACAGGGCAACAATCAGCCCCAGCATTTT. Translated: CASKGPRQGNNQPQHF.

This chain uses TRBV7-9 with TRBJ1-2; 8 bases match TRBD1. CDR1 SEHNR and CDR2 FQNEAQ come from the germline V gene (reference sequence). CDR3 length: 14 residues. V gave up 6 bases and J gave up 2 bases; unmatched junction bases: 5. CDR3 coding DNA: TGTGCCAGCAGGGCAGGGGGCTCAAACTATGGCTACACCTTC. Protein product: CASRAGGSNYGYTF.

The chain has TRBV7-2 and TRBJ2-7; 9 positions match TRBD1. The CDR3 has 14 amino acids. Germline lookup yields CDR1 SGHTA and CDR2 FQGNSA. V was clipped by 4 bases and J by 7 bases; unmatched bases: 8. The CDR3 nucleotides are TGTGCCAGCAGCTCCGGGACAGGGTTGGGGGAGCAGTACTTC. It codes for CASSSGTGLGEQYF.

This clone appeared once. This chain connects TRBV6-1 to TRBJ2-5, with a tentative D call TRBD2 (7 bases). Germline values: CDR1 MNHNS, CDR2 SASEGT. The CDR3 is 16 residues long. The V end lost 6 bases, the J end lost 5 bases, and 22 bases lay between the germline ends. The CDR3 loop reads CASSETSPGGAETQYF. The CDR3 DNA sequence: TGTGCCAGCAGCGAAACCTCTCCGGGGGGCGCGGAGACCCAGTACTTC.

V usage is TRBV5-1 and J usage is TRBJ1-1, with TRBD1 identical over 9 bases. The V gene end was trimmed by 4 bases and the J gene end by 1 base; junction bases not matched to a gene: 8. The germline gives CDR1 SGHRS, CDR2 YFSETQ. The CDR3 has 16 residues. The CDR3 DNA reads as TGCGCCAGCAGCCGGGACAGGGACCTTCGGAACACTGAAGCTTTCTTT. Translating it yields CASSRDRDLRNTEAFF.

CDR3 nucleotide sequence: TGTGCCAGCAGCTCACTCTGGGACAGCACTCATGGCTACACCTTC. Amino acids: CASSSLWDSTHGYTF. The J gene is TRBJ1-2, the V gene TRBV7-2; 7 bases are shared with TRBD1. J was trimmed by 6 bases and V by 4 bases; bases with no gene match: 11. CDR3 size: 15 residues. Germline CDR1 SGHTA, CDR2 FQGNSA.

The genes are TRBV4-2 and TRBJ2-3, with 9 nucleotides matching TRBD2. The germline V gene encodes CDR1 LGHNA and CDR2 YNFKEQ. The CDR3 totals 17 residues. Unmatched junction bases numbered 7, after V lost 1 base and J lost 2 bases. DNA for the CDR3: TGTGCCAGCAGCCAAGGAGGGCTAGCGGGAAACACAGATACGCAGTATTTT. This gives the protein CASSQGGLAGNTDTQYF.

The chain carries TRBV27 and TRBJ2-1, with D possibly TRBD2 on 5 matching bases. The ends were cut back, 6 bases at V and 6 bases at J, with 12 bases in the middle. The CDR3 contains 13 residues. Per the germline V gene, CDR1 is MNHEY and CDR2 is SMNVEV (reference sequence). The CDR3 is CASRPPGGNEQFF. For the CDR3, the DNA is TGTGCCAGCAGACCCCCCGGAGGCAATGAGCAGTTCTTC.

V is TRBV6-2 or TRBV6-3 and J is TRBJ2-5; 7 bases are shared with TRBD1. Trimming at V came to 4 bases and at J to 4 bases, leaving 3 bases not matched to a gene. Germline V gives CDR1 MNHEY, CDR2 SVGEGT. The CDR3 loop spans 13 amino acids. The CDR3 DNA reads TGTGCCAGCAGTTCAGGGGGTCGAGAGACCCAGTACTTC. It translates to CASSSGGRETQYF.

The gene calls are TRBV6-5 and TRBJ1-5; 7 bases match TRBD1. V was pared by 6 bases and J by 7 bases, with 6 bases of the junction left unmatched. Germline V gene lookup returns CDR1 MNHEY and CDR2 SVGAGI. CDR3 length: 13 amino acids. For the CDR3, the DNA is TGTGCCAGCAGAAAATCAGGGGGACAGCCCCAGCATTTT. Protein sequence: CASRKSGGQPQHF.

The chain is built from TRBV9 and TRBJ1-1; D may be TRBD1 (5 bases). Germline lookup yields CDR1 SGDLS and CDR2 YYNGEE. Trimming took off 4 bases at V and 5 bases at J, with 9 bases between the two ends. This CDR3 contains 12 residues. The CDR3 region is CASSSQGTEAFF. The CDR3 DNA follows: TGTGCCAGCAGCTCCCAGGGAACTGAAGCTTTCTTT.

V and J are TRBV5-1 and TRBJ2-5, with no clear D. This CDR3 region has 14 residues. Trimming shortened V by 4 bases and J by 1 base, and 11 bases separated the two germline ends. In germline, CDR1 is SGHRS, CDR2 YFSETQ. The CDR3 region has the DNA TGCGCCAGCAGCGTGGCAGGTGCCCAAGAGACCCAGTACTTC. Its translation is CASSVAGAQETQYF. The whole variable domain, filled in from reference TRBV5-1 and TRBJ2-5, reads KAGVTQTPRYLIKTRGQQVTLSCSPISGHRSVSWYQQTPGQGLQFLFEYFSETQRNKGNFPGRFSGRQFSNSRSEMNVSTLELGDSALYLCASSVAGAQETQYFGPGTRLLVL.

CDR3 amino acids: CASRSTVNTEAFF. The DNA of the CDR3 is TGTGCCAGCAGATCGACAGTAAACACTGAAGCTTTCTTT. The chain has TRBV12-3 or TRBV12-4 and TRBJ1-1; the D gene is possibly TRBD1 (5 bases). CDR3 length equals 13 residues. The V gene lost 6 bases and the J gene lost 2 bases, with 10 bases spanning the gap.

The rearrangement uses TRBV15 and TRBJ1-2; 10 positions match TRBD1. V gave up 5 bases and J gave up 3 bases; unmatched junction bases: 6. The CDR3 contains 15 residues. In germline, CDR1 is LNHNV, CDR2 YYDKDF (reference sequence). The CDR3 is CATSVGTGDHYGYTF. CDR3 sequence (DNA): TGTGCCACCAGCGTTGGGACAGGGGATCACTATGGCTACACCTTC.

The sample holds one count of this clone. The chain joins TRBV5-4 to TRBJ2-1, with D tentatively TRBD1 (7 bases). This CDR3 region has 13 residues. Germline CDR1 SGHNT, CDR2 YYREEE (reference sequence). V was trimmed by 1 base and J by 6 bases, leaving 8 bases between them. In DNA, the CDR3 is TGTGCCAGCAGCTTGCAGGGGGGCAATGAGCAGTTCTTC. Amino acid sequence: CASSLQGGNEQFF. The variable domain in full, with the rest retrieved from reference TRBV5-4 and TRBJ2-1, is ETGVTQSPTHLIKTRGQQVTLRCSSQSGHNTVSWYQQALGQGPQFIFQYYREEENGRGNFPPRFSGLQFPNYSSELNVNALELDDSALYLCASSLQGGNEQFFGPGTRLTVL.

The J gene is TRBJ1-5, the V gene TRBV7-8, with TRBD1 matching 7 bases. V lost 6 bases to trimming and J lost 7 bases; unmatched junction nucleotides: 15. The germline V gene has CDR1 SGHVS and CDR2 FQNEAQ. The CDR3 totals 16 residues. In nucleotides, the CDR3 is TGTGCCAGCAGTCTTATTGGGACAGTTGGGGAGCAGCCCCAGCATTTT. Protein: CASSLIGTVGEQPQHF.

This chain links TRBV6-4 with TRBJ2-2, with 7 bases fitting TRBD2. The CDR3 totals 15 residues. V lost 5 bases and J lost 7; bases outside the gene matches: 10. Germline V gene sequence: CDR1 MRHNA, CDR2 SNTAGT. The CDR3 is CASSFSGTKGGELFF. The CDR3 DNA reads TGTGCCAGCAGTTTTTCCGGGACTAAGGGCGGGGAGCTGTTTTTT.

In its sample, this clone was seen once. The CDR3 DNA reads TGTGCCAGCAGCCAAGGAGGGGACTATCCCACAGATACGCAGTATTTT. This sequence encodes CASSQGGDYPTDTQYF. J is TRBJ2-3 and V is TRBV3-1 (or the pseudogene TRBV3-2); TRBD2 aligns across 7 bases. The CDR3 spans 16 residues. The germline CDR1 and CDR2 sequences are LGHDT and YNNKEL (reference sequence). V trimming: 1 base; J trimming: 2 bases; junction bases outside the gene matches: 6.

The chain couples TRBV4-2 to TRBJ2-3; 8 bases align to TRBD2. Trimming at V came to 0 bases and at J to 4 bases, leaving 9 bases not matched to a gene. This CDR3 is built from 17 residues. Germline CDR1 reads LGHNA; CDR2 reads YNFKEQ. DNA of the CDR3: TGTGCCAGCAGCCAAGATACTAGCGGACGTGGGTCAGATACGCAGTATTTT. This codes for CASSQDTSGRGSDTQYF.

J is TRBJ2-1 and V is TRBV6-2 or TRBV6-3, with D unresolved. The CDR3 is made up of 15 amino acids. In germline, CDR1 is MNHEY, CDR2 SVGEGT. Between the trimmed V and J ends, which lost 2 bases and 0 bases, there was a span of 8 bases. CDR3 protein: CASSYVQVSYNEQFF. The CDR3, as DNA: TGTGCCAGCAGTTACGTCCAGGTCTCCTACAATGAGCAGTTCTTC.

The chain's CDR3 is CASSLAGPSQPQHF. In DNA, the CDR3 is TGTGCCAGCAGCTTAGCGGGGCCGTCTCAGCCCCAGCATTTT. The chain combines TRBV7-9 with TRBJ1-5; TRBD1 is a possible D gene (5 bases). V was shortened by 0 bases and J by 6 bases, with 9 bases between the two germline ends. This CDR3 is 14 amino acids long. CDR1 SEHNR and CDR2 FQNEAQ come from the germline V gene (reference sequence). Full variable domain (missing parts from reference TRBV7-9 and TRBJ1-5): DTGVSQNPRHKITKRGQNVTFRCDPISEHNRLYWYRQTLGQGPEFLTYFQNEAQLEKSRLLSDRFSAERPKGSFSTLEIQRTEQGDSAMYLCASSLAGPSQPQHFGDGTRLSIL.